Listed here is a single T cell receptor (beta chain). Its antigen specificity is not known. Per-base quality was not reported, and no clone a single base away is much larger than it. The immunoSEQ hsTCRB v3.0 assay was used at survey level resolution to sequence the TRB variable region. A depth of roughly 35,000-55,000 T-cell genomes per sample was targeted for TRB sequencing. Pooled TRB libraries were sequenced on an Illumina MiSeq with a v3 150-cycle kit. As for the authors' bioinformatics: Repertoire analysis was performed in R inside a reproducible Nextflow workflow that covered QC, data transformation and analysis. LymphoSeq2, an R package for exploring AIRR-Seq data, was used to implement the custom analyses. After excluding a few samples that yielded fewer than 5000 total TRB sequences, approximately 180 HIV repertoires remained for analysis. Among the 190 or so HIV repertoires that were kept, under 60 were collected before ART initiation and more than 120 were collected after ART initiation. Repertoires were downsampled to 5000 TRB nucleotide sequences, with summary statistics averaged over 100 downsampling iterations. TRB sequences were retained for analysis only if CDR3 regions of at least seven amino acids were present. A Shannon entropy-derived clonality score and the Gini coefficient were used to measure diversity. In the repertoire networks, any two of the top 5000 CDR3 amino acid sequences were linked whenever the two sequences differed by an edit distance of one. For TRB CDR3 amino acid sequences, GLIPH2 was used to predict antigen specificity groups and MHC restriction. CDR3 amino acid sequences were matched against VDJdb and McPAS-TCR to flag known CMV, EBV, HIV or tissue antigen associations. Pre-ART, post-ART and control groups were compared with Wilcoxon signed-rank tests and Holm-Bonferroni correction. Not all clones reach the TCRdb copy of this immuneACCESS table, which keeps in-frame sequences only. Checked studies attribute under half of the gap to unresolved V genes and leave the rest unexplained. The V and J calls and clone size come from that table; D and trimming were worked out from the DNA. The sample has about 20,000 clones on record, 65% to 80% of them singletons. The ten largest clones represent about 9.9% of the sample.

V loses 4 bases of germline sequence and J loses 5 bases, and the interval between the two ends is 17 bases. Including cysteine and phenylalanine, the CDR3 has 15 amino acids. This entry keeps only the CDR3 DNA: 45 bases, framed from base 1. CDR1 and CDR2 are read off the germline V gene as SGHAT and FQNNGV. The data derive from a study of long-term antiretroviral therapy in people with HIV (dated by TCRdb to between 2021 and 2023). At the level of the whole study: The earliest samples were collected about a decade before the 2015 WHO recommendation for immediate ART, when ART was typically delayed until CD4 counts fell. No cross-contamination during QIAcube processing was shown when test extractions of a monoclonal T-cell line were performed alongside roughly 30 polyclonal samples. This retrospective serial study examined whether starting ART and sustained HIV suppression were associated with changes in the composition and diversity of the TRB repertoire in peripheral blood. A total of fewer than 200 cryopreserved PBMC samples were contributed to the cohort by 30 adults with confirmed HIV infection, with samples collected serially over a mean of approximately six years (range 1-12). Among the roughly 30 participants with HIV, eleven to twelve were female. What the research found in general, with its limitations: A significant increase in TRB diversity was found to be associated with ART initiation, although TRB diversity was observed to remain significantly below that of transplant donor controls even after long-term ART. The samples span the years 2004 to 2017, and the ART regimens used may be less effective than current regimens. Inferences about post-ART repertoire changes are limited because no data were available on ART adherence, viral resistance or therapy changes. At every time point, the repertoire was dominated by expanded TRB clones first identified before ART initiation, although this dominance fluctuated and, in many PLHIV, declined after ART. Because pre-ART samples had limited cell numbers, profiling was done on unsorted PBMC rather than on sorted CD4+ and CD8+ T cells. Because PBMC availability was limited, only the TCR beta chain was sequenced, with no alpha chain pairing. Narrower CDR3 length ranges were observed in HIV repertoires than in controls, and an antigen-experienced repertoire with only a slight naive shift after ART was suggested by the network structure.

To be included, a participant needed at least one PBMC sample from before ART initiation plus at least two post-ART samples. Treatment was received in the United States of America by all participants with HIV. Before DNA extraction, cryopreserved samples of about 0.95-11 million PBMC were thawed and then washed. At the time of the earliest PBMC sample, participants with HIV were aged between about 20 and 60 years. Each participant contributed PBMC samples from 1-4 timepoints before ART initiation and 2-8 timepoints after ART initiation, with a median of 7 samples. For every participant, serial HIV viral load, CD4+ T-cell count, ART history and demographic data were obtained. Genomic DNA was extracted from unsorted PBMC with a Qiagen kit on a QIAcube, processed in batches of 12 samples.

This clonotype was sampled from a man aged 18 to 35 with HIV. The sequence links TRBV11-2 to TRBJ1-1; the D segment cannot be called with confidence. The material sequenced was unsorted PBMCs, taken 0.5 years before starting antiretroviral therapy. The encoded CDR3 is CASSSAPQSRTEAFF. The sequenced DNA: TGTGCCAGCAGCTCAGCCCCGCAGAGTCGAACTGAAGCTTTCTTT.